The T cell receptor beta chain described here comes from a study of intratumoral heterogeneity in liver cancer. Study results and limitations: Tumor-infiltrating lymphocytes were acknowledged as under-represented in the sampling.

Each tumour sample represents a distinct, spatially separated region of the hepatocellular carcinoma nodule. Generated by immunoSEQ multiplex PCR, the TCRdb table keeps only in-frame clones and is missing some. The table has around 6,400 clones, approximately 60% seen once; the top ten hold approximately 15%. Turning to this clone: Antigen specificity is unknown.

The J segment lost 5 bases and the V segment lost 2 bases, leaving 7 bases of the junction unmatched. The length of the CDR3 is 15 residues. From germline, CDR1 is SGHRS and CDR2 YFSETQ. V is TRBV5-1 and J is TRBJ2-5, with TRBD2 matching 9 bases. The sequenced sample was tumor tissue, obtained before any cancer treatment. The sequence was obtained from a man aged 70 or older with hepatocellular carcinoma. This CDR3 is CASSLVSGGTETQYF. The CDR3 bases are TGCGCCAGCAGCTTAGTTAGCGGGGGAACGGAGACCCAGTACTTC.